This T cell receptor (beta chain) comes out of a study of shared clonotypes between healthy human individuals. Across the study: Three plates each covered CD4 naive and memory; CD8 naive two, CD8 memory one.

Trimming removed 3 bases from V and 10 bases from J; junction bases left unmatched: 4. This CDR3 is 12 amino acids long. Per the germline V gene, CDR1 is SGHTA and CDR2 is FQGNSA. Data came from immunoSEQ multiplex PCR; TCRdb stores just in-frame clones and leaves some out. There are millions of clones in the sample; about 95% occur only once, and about 1.1% lies in the top ten. CD45RO-negative, CCR7-selected cells formed the naive CD8 fraction, which excluded terminally differentiated effector memory CD45RA+ cells. The sequencing input was naive CD8+ T cells sorted from blood. This chain links TRBV7-2 with TRBJ1-2; 8 bases line up with TRBD1. This receptor was obtained from a man between 18 and 29 years old in good health. CDR3 sequence (DNA): TGTGCCAGCAGCTTCTCGACAGGGGCCTACACCTTC. It translates to CASSFSTGAYTF.